The rows below give T cell receptor beta chains drawn from one sample of a study of control samples from healthy donors and cancer patients. Assay used: immunoSEQ multiplex PCR; TCRdb lists only in-frame clones, some missing. This sample has around 180,000 clones, with around 92% found just once. What was sequenced was blood. Receptors were obtained from a woman aged 35 to 49 in good health. The CDR3 runs from the conserved cysteine through the conserved F or W. A D gene is named only where the DNA matches it firmly. Not all rows give a size; the values are once, few, many and, for expanded clones, a class.

size	V	J	D	DNA	CDR3
NA	TRBV30	TRBJ1-2	NA	TGTGCCTGGAGGGAAACCGACAGGAGCTATGGCTACACCTTC	CAWRETDRSYGYTF
NA	TRBV7-2	TRBJ2-1	NA	TGTGCCAGCAGCTTAGTCGTCAGGGGCCCTAACAATGAGCAGTTCTTC	CASSLVVRGPNNEQFF
NA	TRBV19	TRBJ1-5	TRBD1	TGTGCCAGTCGAAAGGGACAGGGGGACCATAGCAATCAGCCCCAGCATTTT	CASRKGQGDHSNQPQHF
NA	TRBV10-3	TRBJ1-1	NA	TGTGCCATCAGTGAAGGGCAGCCCCGCACTGAAGCTTTCTTT	CAISEGQPRTEAFF
NA	TRBV7-8	TRBJ1-1	TRBD1	TGTGCCAGCAGCTCCGGGACAGGGGGCGGAAACACTGAAGCTTTCTTT	CASSSGTGGGNTEAFF
NA	TRBV10-2	TRBJ1-4	NA	TGCGCCAGCAGCGACACAGGGAGGGGGGAAAAACTGTTTTTT	CASSDTGRGEKLFF
few	TRBV3-1/TRBV3-2	TRBJ2-3	NA	TGTGCCAGCAGCTTCGCGCAGGGGACAGATACGCAGTATTTT	CASSFAQGTDTQYF
NA	TRBV28	TRBJ1-2	NA	TGTGCCAGCAGTTTACAGGCCTATGGCTACACCTTC	CASSLQAYGYTF
NA	TRBV5-1	TRBJ2-3	NA	TGCGCCAGCAGGCCCAGTAAGAGCACAGATACGCAGTATTTT	CASRPSKSTDTQYF
NA	TRBV5-1	TRBJ1-2	NA	TGCGCCAGCAGCTTGACAGGTTTTGACTATGGCTACACCTTC	CASSLTGFDYGYTF
NA	TRBV6-6	TRBJ2-7	NA	TGTGCCAGCAGTGTAGGTTCCGGGGCCGCCGAGCAGTACTTC	CASSVGSGAAEQYF
NA	TRBV5-1	TRBJ2-7	TRBD1	TGCGCCAGCAGCTGGACAGGGGACTACGAGCAGTACTTC	CASSWTGDYEQYF
NA	TRBV10-3	TRBJ2-5	TRBD1	TGTGCCATCAGTGGGACAGGGGGGTACCAAGAGACCCAGTACTTC	CAISGTGGYQETQYF
NA	TRBV11-1	TRBJ1-1	NA	TGTGCCAGCAAAGTCAACCTGAAGGACACTGAAGCTTTCTTT	CASKVNLKDTEAFF
NA	TRBV5-1	TRBJ1-1	TRBD1	TGCGCCAGCAGCCCAGGGGGCGGGTTCGAGGGGGCGGCTGAAGCTTTCTTT	CASSPGGGFEGAAEAFF
NA	TRBV7-9	TRBJ1-6	NA	TGTGCCAGCAGCCACCACCTCCCTGGGGGAAGGGATTCACCCCTCCACTTT	CASSHHLPGGRDSPLHF
NA	TRBV5-5	TRBJ1-1	NA	TGTGCCAGCAGCTTGGGAGCTCGGAACACTGAAGCTTTCTTT	CASSLGARNTEAFF
NA	TRBV15	TRBJ1-2	NA	TGTGCCACCAGCAGCGCCGGGACAAAGTTTCGGGGCTACACCTTC	CATSSAGTKFRGYTF
NA	TRBV13	TRBJ1-2	TRBD1	TGTGCCAGCAGTACAACAGGGGGCGCAAGTAGCTATGGCTACACCTTC	CASSTTGGASSYGYTF
NA	TRBV27	TRBJ1-5	NA	TGTGCCAGCAGTTCGGACAGATTTCTTAGCAATCAGCCCCAGCATTTT	CASSSDRFLSNQPQHF
NA	TRBV6-1	TRBJ1-2	NA	TGTGCCAGCAGTGAATCCCTTAATGAGGGCTACACCTTC	CASSESLNEGYTF
NA	TRBV28	TRBJ2-5	NA	TGTGCCACCTCGACGGTCCAAGAGACCCAGTACTTC	CATSTVQETQYF
NA	TRBV7-8	TRBJ1-1	NA	TGTGCCAGCAGCTTAGTGCAAGGGACTGAAGCTTTCTTT	CASSLVQGTEAFF
NA	TRBV6-1	TRBJ1-3	NA	TGTGCCAGCAGTGATCGAGCCTCTGGAAACACCATATATTTT	CASSDRASGNTIYF
NA	TRBV11-2	TRBJ1-2	NA	TGTGCCAGCAGCTTAAGGTTCCAGTTGGGCGGCTACACCTTC	CASSLRFQLGGYTF
NA	TRBV6-1	TRBJ1-2	TRBD1	TGTGCCAGCAGTGACACACAGGGGGCAATCCCTATCTATGGCTACACCTTC	CASSDTQGAIPIYGYTF
NA	TRBV5-1	TRBJ2-7	NA	TGCGCCAGCAGCTTAACCGGGACGGGAACATACGAGCAGTACTTC	CASSLTGTGTYEQYF
NA	TRBV19	TRBJ2-1	TRBD1	TGTGCCAGTAGTATAGACAGGCCAGGGGGTGAGCAGTTCTTC	CASSIDRPGGEQFF
NA	TRBV24-1	TRBJ1-6	NA	TGTGCCACCAGTGATTTAGGGGGTTTAGGACCCCTCCACTTT	CATSDLGGLGPLHF
NA	TRBV7-8	TRBJ2-3	NA	TGTGCCAGCAGCTTAGAGGTATTAGATACGCAGTATTTT	CASSLEVLDTQYF
NA	TRBV5-1	TRBJ2-7	NA	TGCGCCAGCAGCTTTAGGGCATCCGACGAGCAGTACTTC	CASSFRASDEQYF
NA	TRBV20-1	TRBJ2-3	NA	TGCAGTGCTAGAGAGGCAGATACGCAGTATTTT	CSAREADTQYF
NA	TRBV19	TRBJ2-2	TRBD1	TGTGCCAGTAGCATGACAGGGTGGAACGGGGAGCTGTTTTTT	CASSMTGWNGELFF
NA	TRBV3-1/TRBV3-2	TRBJ2-2	NA	TGTGCCAGCAGCCAAGATACGGGAGCCGGGGAGCTGTTTTTT	CASSQDTGAGELFF
NA	TRBV29-1	TRBJ2-5	NA	TGCAGCGCGCGACGACAGATCGAAGAGACCCAGTACTTC	CSARRQIEETQYF
NA	TRBV18	TRBJ2-2	NA	TGTGCCAGCTCACCCCAATTCTCCGGGACGAACACCGGGGAGCTGTTTTTT	CASSPQFSGTNTGELFF
NA	TRBV10-3	TRBJ1-1	NA	TGTGCCATCAGTGAGTACCTTGAAGCTTTCTTT	CAISEYLEAFF
NA	TRBV6-1	TRBJ1-5	TRBD1	TGTGCCAGCAGTGAGCCTACAGGGGCCCCCGCACAGCCCCAGCATTTT	CASSEPTGAPAQPQHF
NA	TRBV5-1	TRBJ2-2	TRBD1	TGCGCCAGCAGCCCTCCGGGGACAGGGGGATCCGGGGAGCTGTTTTTT	CASSPPGTGGSGELFF
NA	TRBV6-5	TRBJ2-3	NA	TGTGCCAGCAGTTACGCAGGGGCAGATACGCAGTATTTT	CASSYAGADTQYF
NA	TRBV5-8	TRBJ1-1	TRBD1	TGTGCCAGCCCAAAGGGGGGACAGGGCACTTTGAACACTGAAGCTTTCTTT	CASPKGGQGTLNTEAFF
NA	TRBV19	TRBJ1-5	NA	TGTGCCAGTTCGGAGGGGATAACTCAGCCCCAGCATTTT	CASSEGITQPQHF
NA	TRBV9	TRBJ2-7	TRBD1	TGTGCCAGCAGCGTCTACAGGGGGAGAGCTTACGAGCAGTACTTC	CASSVYRGRAYEQYF
NA	TRBV27	TRBJ1-1	NA	TGTGCCAGTAAAAACCTGGGGGGGGGAGGTCGGAACACTGAAGCTTTCTTT	CASKNLGGGGRNTEAFF
NA	TRBV5-6	TRBJ1-2	NA	TGTGCCAGCAGCCTCAGGCGTCTCTATGGCTACACCTTC	CASSLRRLYGYTF
NA	TRBV20-1	TRBJ1-1	NA	TGCAGTGCCAGACTAGGCACTGAAGCTTTCTTT	CSARLGTEAFF
NA	TRBV5-1	TRBJ1-1	NA	TGCGCCAGCAGCTTAGCTCCGGCCACTGAAGCTTTCTTT	CASSLAPATEAFF
NA	TRBV5-1	TRBJ2-7	NA	TGCGCCAGCAGTTTGGAGGGACGCTACGAGCAGTACTTC	CASSLEGRYEQYF
NA	TRBV28	TRBJ2-1	NA	TGTGCCAGCAGTTTAGTAAGCCGGAATTTCAATGAGCAGTTCTTC	CASSLVSRNFNEQFF
once	TRBV6-6	TRBJ1-4	NA	TGTGCCAGCAGTTACCCCCCAGGGTCGAGTGAAAAACTGTTTTTT	CASSYPPGSSEKLFF
once	TRBV4-2	TRBJ2-5	NA	TGTGCCAGCAGCCGGGACGGTTATACAGAGACCCAGTACTTC	CASSRDGYTETQYF
NA	TRBV3-1/TRBV3-2	TRBJ2-7	NA	TGTGCCAGCAGCTCAACCTACGAGCAGTACTTC	CASSSTYEQYF
NA	TRBV15	TRBJ2-7	NA	TGTGCCACCAGCCGGAGCATCGCAGTTTCCTACGAGCAGTACTTC	CATSRSIAVSYEQYF
few	TRBV14	TRBJ1-3	NA	TGTGCCAGCAGCCAAGATTTTAGTGCGAGGGCTGGAAACACCATATATTTT	CASSQDFSARAGNTIYF
NA	TRBV5-1	TRBJ2-3	NA	TGCGCCAGCAGCGCTATAGGGCGAGATACGCAGTATTTT	CASSAIGRDTQYF
NA	TRBV5-5	TRBJ1-1	TRBD1	TGTGCCAGCAGCTTGCGGGCGGCAGGGGGAAACACTGAAGCTTTCTTT	CASSLRAAGGNTEAFF
NA	TRBV19	TRBJ2-2	TRBD2	TGTGCCAGTAGTTTTTCGCTCGGGGGGGCGTACGGGGAGCTGTTTTTT	CASSFSLGGAYGELFF